The clone carrying this T cell receptor beta chain showed up just a few times. The data were obtained in a study of patients and donors after allogeneic stem cell transplantation. A single record per CDR3 protein comes from TCRdb applying MiXCR to the RT-PCR reads. The sample has about 110,000 distinct CDR3 sequences, 35% seen once. The CDR3 loop spans 14 amino acids. The V and J ends lost 5 bases and 6 bases respectively, with 13 bases between them. The V call is TRBV12-3 or TRBV12-4, the J call TRBJ2-2; D possibly uses TRBD1 or TRBD2 (5 bases each). The sample comprised blood, either unsorted or a sorted T cell fraction (not recorded which). This sequence originates from a human donor who was either an allogeneic HSCT recipient or a stem cell or donor lymphocyte infusion donor (not recorded which). It is not recorded whose cells these are; they may come from a transplant donor. DNA for the CDR3: TGTGCCAGCAGTGCCGGGACCAGCTCCGGGGAGCTGTTTTTT. Its protein product is CASSAGTSSGELFF.